Given below is one T cell receptor (beta chain) in context. Its antigen target is currently unknown. No much larger clone is present one base from it, and per-base qualities are unavailable. The germline V gene sets CDR1 to MNHEY and CDR2 to SVGAGI. Between the V and J ends, shortened by 10 bases and 4 bases respectively, the junction contains 16 bases. The CDR3 sequence holds 13 residues, the cysteine and phenylalanine included. CDR3 DNA is the only sequence kept; it has 39 bases, read in frame from the first base. Collaborating institutions collected whole blood in K2EDTA tubes following their own protocols. For TCRbeta analysis, collaborators shipped samples in one of three forms: frozen whole blood, isolated PBMCs, or DNA extracted from either of those sample types. These data originate in a study of blood T cell repertoires in COVID-19 (dated by TCRdb to the early 2020s). Study-level background: The collaborator samples originated in the United States, Italy and Spain and spanned the acute and convalescent phases of COVID-19. The material from the prospective study consisted of cDNA or gDNA derived from T cells, B-cell-depleted T cells, or PBMCs. The dataset comprised deeply sampled blood TCRbeta repertoires from subjects exposed to, actively infected with, or recovered from COVID-19. A freely available public database, intended as a resource for researchers studying the immune response to SARS-CoV-2, is where the repertoires were released. The samples were drawn from two sources: the first 160 participants of the ongoing ImmuneRACE study, and 1,254 subjects contributed by 6 global collaborators. Sample metadata almost always included a de-identified subject ID, COVID-19 status, age in years and sex. Where HLA class I and class II types were available, the types were taken from metadata supplied by the sample provider, not from assay-based typing. Points the paper makes about the study in general: Clinical and demographic metadata were provided uncurated, with the amount varying by source and participant.

TCRbeta CDR3 regions were amplified from genomic DNA by means of the immunoSEQ Assay, a bias-controlled multiplex PCR. In the authors' own workflow: Within the assay, amplification of reference gene primers was used to estimate how many nucleated cells each sample contained. To quantify the absolute abundance of each unique TCRbeta CDR3 rearrangement, sequence reads were collapsed and filtered. For each sample, productive Simpson clonality was calculated as the square root of Simpson's diversity index over productive rearrangements. The table was pulled from immuneACCESS by TCRdb, which kept in-frame rearrangements only. Such tables lose some clones; where checked, under half of the loss comes from unresolved V genes, and the rest has no known cause. V and J calls and clone size are given by that table; D and trimming were obtained from the DNA. The sample table holds some 150,000 clones, of which about 88% were seen once. Roughly 7.3% of the sample is in the top ten clones.

This TCR came from a woman older than 75 in a cohort sampled during active or convalescent COVID-19. Source material: peripheral blood. The receptor chain draws on TRBV6-5 and TRBJ1-2; the D gene is perhaps TRBD1, from 5 matching bases. The CDR3 protein is CATHDGTAYGYTF. The bases are TGTGCCACGCACGATGGGACTGCCTATGGCTACACCTTC.